Each of the 15 T cell receptor beta chains below was sequenced from the same sample in a study of shared clonotypes between healthy human individuals. Positively selected for CCR7, the CD45RO-negative cells used as naive CD8 cells excluded terminally differentiated effector memory CD45RA+ cells. Only in-frame clones appear in the TCRdb table, and some are missing; sequencing was by immunoSEQ multiplex PCR. The table shows around 640,000 clones, with around 96% occurring only once. The source material was naive CD8+ T cells sorted from blood. These receptors were collected from a woman aged 25 to 39 in good health.

V and J are TRBV27 and TRBJ2-7; D may correspond to TRBD1 or TRBD2 (5 bases each). Looked up from germline, CDR1 is MNHEY and CDR2 is SMNVEV (reference sequence). The CDR3 loop spans 13 amino acids. V dropped 11 bases and J dropped 0 bases, with 14 bases sitting between them. The CDR3: CAAGKGSSYEQYF. CDR3 nucleotides: TGTGCCGCAGGAAAGGGGAGCTCCTACGAGCAGTACTTC.

The V call is TRBV6-1, the J call TRBJ1-2; D uncertain. Trimming left V 4 bases short and J 1 base short, with 19 bases between. The CDR3 sequence is 17 residues long. Germline V lookup: CDR1 MNHNS, CDR2 SASEGT. The CDR3 DNA is TGTGCCAGCAGTGGACTTGTGAGGCCGATAGTTAACTATGGCTACACCTTC. It specifies CASSGLVRPIVNYGYTF.

The V call is TRBV7-9, the J call TRBJ1-2; D is undetermined. Trimming took off 5 bases at V and 6 bases at J, with 10 bases between the two ends. Per the germline V gene, CDR1 is SEHNR and CDR2 is FQNEAQ (reference sequence). There are 12 residues in the CDR3. The CDR3 region is CASSPSIDGYTF. The CDR3 DNA reads as TGTGCCAGCAGCCCTTCCATAGATGGCTACACCTTC. Combining the CDR3 with reference TRBV7-9 and TRBJ1-2 gives the whole variable domain DTGVSQNPRHKITKRGQNVTFRCDPISEHNRLYWYRQTLGQGPEFLTYFQNEAQLEKSRLLSDRFSAERPKGSFSTLEIQRTEQGDSAMYLCASSPSIDGYTFGSGTRLTVV.

This sequence joins TRBV10-2 and TRBJ2-1; TRBD2 agrees at 7 bases. J lost 5 bases, V lost 8 bases, and 3 bases had no gene match. Germline assignment: CDR1 WSHSY and CDR2 SAAADI. The CDR3 extends over 12 amino acids. CDR3 loop: CASGLADNEQFF. As DNA, the CDR3 is TGCGCCAGCGGTCTAGCGGACAATGAGCAGTTCTTC.

The chain is built from TRBV27 and TRBJ2-7; no clear D. CDR3 length: 17 residues. Germline-derived CDR1 and CDR2 are MNHEY and SMNVEV (reference sequence). The V end was cut by 4 bases, the J end by 3 bases, with 22 bases between. The CDR3 bases are TGTGCCAGCAGTTCGCAACCCGACCCTCCTTACCTCTACGAGCAGTACTTC. Translated, it gives CASSSQPDPPYLYEQYF.

The chain is built from TRBV27 and TRBJ2-1, with 10 positions matching TRBD1. The germline V gene encodes CDR1 MNHEY and CDR2 SMNVEV (reference sequence). The CDR3 totals 15 residues. The J segment lost 4 bases and the V segment lost 7 bases, leaving 7 bases of the junction unmatched. CDR3 nucleotide sequence: TGTGCCAGCAAACCGGACAGGGGGTCGTACAATGAGCAGTTCTTC. It specifies CASKPDRGSYNEQFF.

This clone appeared a single time. This sample includes further DNA sequences coding for the same CDR3. The V gene is TRBV7-8, the J gene TRBJ1-5; D uncertain. Germline lookup yields CDR1 SGHVS and CDR2 FQNEAQ. This CDR3 is built from 15 residues. With 1 base removed from V and 0 bases from J, the gap between germline ends came to 7 bases. The CDR3 DNA is TGTGCCAGCAGCTTAGTGGGTTATAGCAATCAGCCCCAGCATTTT. This sequence encodes CASSLVGYSNQPQHF.

This sequence joins TRBV5-6 and TRBJ2-2; no reliable D call. Trimming shortened V by 2 bases and J by 4 bases, and 15 bases separated the two germline ends. This CDR3 has 16 amino acids. Germline-derived CDR1 and CDR2 are SGHDT and YYEEEE. The CDR3 reads CASSLVFPGPTGELFF. In DNA form, the CDR3 reads TGTGCCAGCAGCTTAGTATTCCCAGGCCCCACCGGGGAGCTGTTTTTT.

This sequence joins TRBV12-5 and TRBJ2-2, with D possibly TRBD1 on 6 matching bases. V was pared by 0 bases and J by 6 bases, with 17 bases between. Germline V gene sequence: CDR1 LGHNT, CDR2 FRNRAP. CDR3 length: 17 amino acids. CDR3 DNA sequence: TGTGCTAGTGGTTTGGTACTATCGGCAGGGGCACCCGGGGAGCTGTTTTTT. Translating it yields CASGLVLSAGAPGELFF. Supplemented by reference TRBV12-5 and TRBJ2-2, the full variable domain reads DARVTQTPRHKVTEMGQEVTMRCQPILGHNTVFWYRQTMMQGLELLAYFRNRAPLDDSGMPKDRFSAEMPDATLATLKIQPSEPRDSAVYFCASGLVLSAGAPGELFFGEGSRLTVL.

This chain connects TRBV6-5 to TRBJ2-5; no definite D call. The germline V and J ends were trimmed by 6 bases and 5 bases, with 7 bases remaining between them. Germline-derived CDR1 and CDR2 are MNHEY and SVGAGI. The CDR3 consists of 11 residues. The CDR3 region has the DNA TGTGCCAGCAGGCAACTGGAGACCCAGTACTTC. This codes for CASRQLETQYF.

This chain connects TRBV6-1 to TRBJ1-5, with D possibly TRBD1 on 5 matching bases. CDR1 MNHNS and CDR2 SASEGT come from the germline V gene. The CDR3 length is 15 residues. V lost 6 bases and J 2 bases, leaving 14 bases between the germline ends. CDR3 nucleotides: TGTGCCAGCAGGACAAGGGGCCAGGGCAATCAGCCCCAGCATTTT. This sequence encodes CASRTRGQGNQPQHF.

The J gene is TRBJ2-1, the V gene TRBV7-9; 13 bases fit TRBD2. This CDR3 spans 17 amino acids. The germline V gene encodes CDR1 SEHNR and CDR2 FQNEAQ (reference sequence). The ends lost 3 bases at V and 5 bases at J; junction bases unmatched: 7. CDR3 nucleotide sequence: TGTGCCAGCAGCTTCGGACTAGCGGGAGCAGCCGACAATGAGCAGTTCTTC. It codes for CASSFGLAGAADNEQFF.

This chain links TRBV27 with TRBJ1-4; 8 bases match TRBD1. V was clipped by 5 bases and J by 2 bases; unmatched bases: 1. The CDR3 runs 14 residues. CDR1 is MNHEY and CDR2 is SMNVEV in the germline V gene (reference sequence). The CDR3 DNA sequence: TGTGCCAGCAGTAGGACAGGGACTAATGAAAAACTGTTTTTT. As protein: CASSRTGTNEKLFF.

The chain combines TRBV27 with TRBJ2-7; TRBD1 might be the D (6 bases). Germline V gene lookup returns CDR1 MNHEY and CDR2 SMNVEV (reference sequence). The V end was cut by 1 base, the J end by 0 bases, with 25 bases between. The CDR3 has 20 residues. This CDR3 is CASSLFVPADGTPSSYEQYF. CDR3 in DNA: TGTGCCAGCAGTTTATTTGTACCTGCGGACGGGACACCAAGCTCCTACGAGCAGTACTTC.

This sequence joins TRBV28 and TRBJ2-5; D uncertain. V was pared by 7 bases and J by 4 bases, with 19 bases between. This CDR3 is built from 15 residues. Germline CDR1 reads MDHEN; CDR2 reads SYDVKM. CDR3 nucleotide sequence: TGTGCCAGCATCCCTAGGCAGCCCCTCGGAGAGACCCAGTACTTC. Its translation is CASIPRQPLGETQYF.